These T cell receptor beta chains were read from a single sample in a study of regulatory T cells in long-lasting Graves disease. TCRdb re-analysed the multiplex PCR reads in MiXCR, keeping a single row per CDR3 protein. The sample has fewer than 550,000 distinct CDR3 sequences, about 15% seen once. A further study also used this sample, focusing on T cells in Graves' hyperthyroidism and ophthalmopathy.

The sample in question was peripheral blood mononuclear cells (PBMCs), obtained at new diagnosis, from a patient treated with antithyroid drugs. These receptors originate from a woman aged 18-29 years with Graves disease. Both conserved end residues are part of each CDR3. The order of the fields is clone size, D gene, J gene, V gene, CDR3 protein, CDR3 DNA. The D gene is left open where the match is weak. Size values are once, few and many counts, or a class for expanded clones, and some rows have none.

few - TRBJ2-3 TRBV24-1 CATSVQGRDTQYF TGTGCCACCAGTGTACAGGGGAGGGATACGCAGTATTTT
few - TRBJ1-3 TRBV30 CAWGTGTVGNTIYF TGTGCCTGGGGAACAGGGACCGTCGGAAACACCATATATTTT
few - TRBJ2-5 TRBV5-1 CASSLAVRGETQYF TGCGCCAGCAGCTTGGCTGTCAGGGGAGAGACCCAGTACTTC
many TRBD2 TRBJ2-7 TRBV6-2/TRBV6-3 CASSPPGLHREQYF TGTGCCAGCAGTCCCCCGGGACTACACCGGGAGCAGTACTTC
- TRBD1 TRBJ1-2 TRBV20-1 CSARTGTGVLYGYTF TGCAGTGCTAGAACCGGGACAGGGGTCCTCTATGGCTACACCTTC
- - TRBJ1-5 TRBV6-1 CASSVQASNQPQHF TGTGCCAGCAGTGTACAGGCTAGCAATCAGCCCCAGCATTTT
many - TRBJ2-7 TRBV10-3 CAISDEFYEQYF TGTGCCATCAGTGACGAGTTCTACGAGCAGTACTTC
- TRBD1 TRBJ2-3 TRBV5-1 CASSSVGQRIADTQYF TGCGCCAGCAGCTCAGTGGGACAGCGAATTGCAGATACGCAGTATTTT
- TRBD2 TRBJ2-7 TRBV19 CASSMRLANYEQYF TGTGCCAGTAGTATGAGACTAGCGAACTACGAGCAGTACTTC
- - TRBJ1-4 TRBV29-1 CGVLQGGEKLFF TGCGGCGTTCTACAAGGGGGAGAAAAACTGTTTTTT
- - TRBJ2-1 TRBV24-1 CATSDWVNEQFF TGTGCCACCAGTGATTGGGTCAATGAGCAGTTCTTC
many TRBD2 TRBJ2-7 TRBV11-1 CASSPRPGGGRNEQYF TGTGCCAGCAGCCCGAGACCCGGCGGGGGGCGGAACGAGCAGTACTTC
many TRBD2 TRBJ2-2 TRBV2 CASSLTSGSLRGELFF TGTGCCAGCAGTCTGACTAGCGGGAGTTTGAGGGGGGAGCTGTTTTTT
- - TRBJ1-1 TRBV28 CASSSLTKLNTEAFF TGTGCCAGCAGTTCCTTGACAAAATTGAACACTGAAGCTTTCTTT
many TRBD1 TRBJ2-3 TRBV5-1 CASSARDRGSDTQYF TGCGCCAGCAGCGCACGGGACAGGGGGTCAGATACGCAGTATTTT
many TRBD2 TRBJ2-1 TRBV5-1 CASSSGLADDEQFF TGCGCCAGCAGTTCGGGACTAGCGGACGATGAGCAGTTCTTC
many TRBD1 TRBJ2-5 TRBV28 CASLRQGQETQYF TGTGCCAGCCTAAGACAGGGTCAAGAGACCCAGTACTTC
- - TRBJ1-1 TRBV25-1 CASRGHHNTEAFF TGTGCCAGCAGAGGACACCATAACACTGAAGCTTTCTTT
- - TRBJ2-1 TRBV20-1 CSARAGGSYNEQFF TGCAGTGCTAGAGCGGGTGGCTCCTACAATGAGCAGTTCTTC
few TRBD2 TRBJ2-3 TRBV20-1 CSARDVGLAGLSTDTQYF TGCAGTGCTAGAGATGTAGGACTAGCGGGACTATCGACAGATACGCAGTATTTT
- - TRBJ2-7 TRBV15 CATGPARTEQYF TGTGCCACCGGTCCGGCGCGGACTGAGCAGTACTTC
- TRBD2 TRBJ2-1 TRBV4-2 CASSDRLAVGNEQFF TGTGCCAGCAGCGACAGACTAGCGGTGGGAAATGAGCAGTTCTTC
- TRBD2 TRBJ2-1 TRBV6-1 CASTKLAGGYNEQFF TGTGCCAGCACCAAACTAGCGGGAGGGTACAATGAGCAGTTCTTC
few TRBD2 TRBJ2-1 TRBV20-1 CSARESLKRGGSYNEQFF TGCAGTGCTAGAGAGTCCCTGAAGCGCGGGGGATCCTACAATGAGCAGTTCTTC
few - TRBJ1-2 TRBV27 CASSLYWDTGYTF TGTGCCAGCAGTTTATACTGGGACACCGGCTACACCTTC
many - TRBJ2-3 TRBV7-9 CASSLGVSTDTQYF TGTGCCAGCAGCTTAGGAGTGAGCACAGATACGCAGTATTTT
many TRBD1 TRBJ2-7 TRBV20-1 CSARGDREVEQYF TGCAGTGCTAGGGGGGACAGGGAAGTCGAGCAGTACTTC
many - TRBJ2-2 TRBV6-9 CASSFETEAGELFF TGTGCCAGCAGTTTTGAGACAGAGGCCGGGGAGCTGTTTTTT
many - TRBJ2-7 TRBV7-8 CASITDGSPNEQYF TGTGCCAGCATAACCGACGGGAGTCCTAACGAGCAGTACTTC
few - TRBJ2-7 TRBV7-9 CASSPRRGNYEQYF TGTGCCAGCAGCCCCCGCCGGGGGAACTACGAGCAGTACTTC
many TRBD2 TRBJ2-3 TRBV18 CASSPGLDDTQYF TGTGCCAGCTCACCCGGACTAGACGATACGCAGTATTTT